The 8 T cell receptor beta chains reported below all come from one sample, sequenced in a study of regulatory T cells in long-lasting Graves disease. Arm-PCR of CDR3 regions and iRepertoire HTBI primers were the basis on which TCR beta libraries were built. TCRdb redid the calling of the multiplex PCR reads with MiXCR, one entry per CDR3 protein. The sample consists of 450,000 to 500,000 distinct CDR3 sequences, 15% to 20% of them appearing once. The time point was: newly diagnosed GD, antithyroid drugs for less than 3 months. PBMC RNA was the source of the TCR library. Separately, the same data were catalogued under a study of T cells in Graves' hyperthyroidism and ophthalmopathy.

Sample: peripheral blood mononuclear cells (PBMCs), taken at new diagnosis, from a patient treated with antithyroid drugs. The receptor source for this set is a man between 35 and 55 years old with Graves disease.

This clonotype was picked up a small number of times. The chain is built from TRBV20-1 and TRBJ2-3; no definite D call. Deletions cut 3 bases from V and 8 bases from J, with 9 bases between. CDR3 length equals 11 residues. Germline CDR1 is DFQATT and CDR2 is SNEGSKA (reference sequence). The CDR3 DNA sequence: TGCAGTGCTAGTCCTTCGGGTACGCAGTATTTT. Translated: CSASPSGTQYF.

On this clonotype itself: A far more abundant clone sits one base away, making this likely a read error. This chain uses TRBV6-1 with TRBJ2-7; 8 nucleotides line up with TRBD1. Germline loops: CDR1 MNHNS, CDR2 SASEGT. The ends lost 6 bases at V and 0 bases at J; junction bases unmatched: 4. The CDR3 is made up of 14 amino acids. This CDR3 reads CASRNRGSSYEQYF. The CDR3 coding sequence is TGTGCCAGCAGAAACAGGGGGAGCTCCTACGAGCAGTACTTC.

The sample holds many counts of this clonotype. V gene TRBV20-1 combines with J gene TRBJ2-3; D might be TRBD1 (7 bases). The CDR3 contains 16 residues. Germline V lookup: CDR1 DFQATT, CDR2 SNEGSKA (reference sequence). Trimming took off 6 bases at V and 0 bases at J, with 19 bases between the two ends. The CDR3 region is CSAAGGNSGSTDTQYF. In nucleotides, the CDR3 is TGCAGTGCAGCAGGGGGAAATAGCGGAAGCACAGATACGCAGTATTTT.

The V gene is TRBV12-3 or TRBV12-4, the J gene TRBJ2-2; no clear D. The CDR3 is 11 amino acids. V was pared by 10 bases and J by 8 bases, with 11 bases between. The CDR3 DNA is TGTGCCACCCGAGGTCCAGGGGAGCTGTTTTTT. Translated: CATRGPGELFF.

This clonotype was counted at least ten times. CDR3 sequence: CASSRLAGARNEQFF. In nucleotides, the CDR3 is TGTGCCAGCAGCCGACTAGCGGGAGCGCGGAATGAGCAGTTCTTC. V usage is TRBV3-1 and J usage is TRBJ2-1; 12 positions agree with TRBD2. The CDR3 has 15 amino acids. Per the germline V gene, CDR1 is LGHDT and CDR2 is YNNKEL (reference sequence). V was pared by 4 bases and J by 7 bases, with 5 bases of the junction left unmatched.

This clonotype was seen repeatedly, ten times or more. At one of its ends the junction is not consistent with the germline gene, which may arise from a read error. V gene TRBV4-1 combines with J gene TRBJ2-6; D call uncertain. The CDR3 runs 15 residues. CDR1 and CDR2 from the germline V gene are MGHRA and YSYEKL. CDR3 DNA sequence: TGTGCCAGCAGCCCCGTAGTGGCTGGGGCCAACGTCCTGACTTTC. Encoded protein: CASSPVVAGANVLTF.

V usage is TRBV7-2 and J usage is TRBJ2-5; D remains unclear. CDR1 is SGHTA, CDR2 FQGNSA, per germline. The V end lost 6 bases, the J end lost 1 base, and 15 bases lay between the germline ends. The CDR3 totals 15 residues. CDR3 in amino acids: CASRRLTTRQETQYF. The DNA for the CDR3 is TGTGCCAGCAGGCGCCTAACGACCCGCCAAGAGACCCAGTACTTC.

J is TRBJ2-7 and V is TRBV5-1; unclear D gene. The CDR3 covers 14 residues. V shed 4 bases and J shed 5 bases, with 16 bases lying between them. Germline assignment: CDR1 SGHRS and CDR2 YFSETQ. The CDR3 loop is CASSRSGNRDEQYF. DNA of the CDR3: TGCGCCAGCAGCCGTTCCGGTAATCGGGACGAGCAGTACTTC.